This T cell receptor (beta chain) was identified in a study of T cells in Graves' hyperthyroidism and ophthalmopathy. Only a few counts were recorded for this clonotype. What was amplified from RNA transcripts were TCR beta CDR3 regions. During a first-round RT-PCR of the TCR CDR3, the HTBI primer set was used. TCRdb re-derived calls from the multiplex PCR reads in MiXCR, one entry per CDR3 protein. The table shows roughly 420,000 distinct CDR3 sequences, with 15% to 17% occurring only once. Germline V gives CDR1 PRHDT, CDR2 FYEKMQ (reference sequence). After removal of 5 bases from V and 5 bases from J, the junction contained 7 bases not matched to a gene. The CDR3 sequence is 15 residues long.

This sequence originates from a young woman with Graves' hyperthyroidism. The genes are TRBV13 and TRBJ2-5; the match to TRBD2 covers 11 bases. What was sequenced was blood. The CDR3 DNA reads TGTGCCAGCAGCACCGGGACTAGCGGAAGGGAGACCCAGTACTTC. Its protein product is CASSTGTSGRETQYF.